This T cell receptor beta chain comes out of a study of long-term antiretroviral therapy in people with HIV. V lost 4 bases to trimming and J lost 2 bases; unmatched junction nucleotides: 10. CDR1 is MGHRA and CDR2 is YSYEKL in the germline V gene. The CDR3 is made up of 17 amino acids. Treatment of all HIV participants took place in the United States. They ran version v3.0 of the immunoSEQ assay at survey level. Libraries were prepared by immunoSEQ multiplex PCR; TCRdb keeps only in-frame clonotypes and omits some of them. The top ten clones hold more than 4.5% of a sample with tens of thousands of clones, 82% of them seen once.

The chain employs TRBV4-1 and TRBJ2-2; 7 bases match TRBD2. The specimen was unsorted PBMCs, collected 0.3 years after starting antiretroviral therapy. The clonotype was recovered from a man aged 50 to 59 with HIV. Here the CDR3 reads CASSPLFGGFNTGELFF. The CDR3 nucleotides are TGCGCCAGCAGCCCCCTGTTCGGGGGGTTCAACACCGGGGAGCTGTTTTTT.